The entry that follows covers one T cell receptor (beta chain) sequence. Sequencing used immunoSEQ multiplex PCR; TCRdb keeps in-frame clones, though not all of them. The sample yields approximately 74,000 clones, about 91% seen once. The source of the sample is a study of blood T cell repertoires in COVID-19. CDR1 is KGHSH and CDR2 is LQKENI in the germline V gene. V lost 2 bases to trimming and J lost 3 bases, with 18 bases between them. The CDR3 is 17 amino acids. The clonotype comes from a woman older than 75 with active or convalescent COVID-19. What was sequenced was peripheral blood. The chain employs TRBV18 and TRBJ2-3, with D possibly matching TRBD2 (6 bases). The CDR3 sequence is CASSPSAPGLKTDTQYF. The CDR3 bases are TGTGCCAGCTCACCAAGCGCCCCGGGACTCAAAACAGATACGCAGTATTTT.